Presented here are 29 T cell receptor beta chains from one specimen sequenced in a study of Graves' ophthalmopathy and Graves' hyperthyroidism. TCR beta CDR3 amplification used RNA transcripts. HTBI primers were employed in first-round RT-PCR, then a second-round multiplex PCR followed. TCRdb redid the calling of the multiplex PCR reads with MiXCR, one entry per CDR3 protein. Among about 740,000 distinct CDR3 sequences, about 44% were seen once, and the ten largest hold 40% to 45%. Sequencing was done on a sample of peripheral blood. Receptors originate from an adult man with Graves' ophthalmopathy.

This clonotype appeared a few times. This rearrangement joins TRBV3-1 to TRBJ1-4, with D unresolved. The germline V gene has CDR1 LGHDT and CDR2 YNNKEL (reference sequence). CDR3 length: 13 amino acids. Trimming removed 0 bases from V and 13 bases from J, with 12 bases in between. The CDR3 here is CASSQDPPSRLFF. The CDR3 DNA follows: TGTGCCAGCAGCCAAGACCCCCCCAGCAGACTGTTTTTT.

This clonotype occurred a few times. This chain joins TRBV11-1 and TRBJ2-7; D unclear. V lost 1 base and J lost 2, with 9 bases in between. The CDR3 consists of 14 residues. In germline, CDR1 is SGHAT, CDR2 FQDESV (reference sequence). CDR3 nucleotide sequence: TGTGCCAGCAGCTTAGTTGACTCCGCCTACGAGCAGTACTTC. Protein: CASSLVDSAYEQYF. Full variable domain (outside the CDR3, taken from reference TRBV11-1 and TRBJ2-7): EAEVAQSPRYKITEKSQAVAFWCDPISGHATLYWYRQILGQGPELLVQFQDESVVDDSQLPKDRFSAERLKGVDSTLKIQPAELGDSAMYLCASSLVDSAYEQYFGPGTRLTVT.

A single count supports this clonotype. The V and J genes are TRBV10-3 and TRBJ2-2; 10 bases align to TRBD2. Per germline, CDR1 ENHRY and CDR2 SYGVKD. The CDR3 is 16 amino acids. Losses at the gene ends were 4 bases for V and 6 bases for J; bases not matched to a gene: 8. DNA of the CDR3: TGTGCCATCAGTGCCTCTAGCGGGGGTTGGGCCGGGGAGCTGTTTTTT. Amino acids: CAISASSGGWAGELFF.

Comment on this clonotype: A much larger clone differs from this one at a single base, so this may be a read error. V gene TRBV10-3 combines with J gene TRBJ2-5; D is uncertain. Germline CDR1 and CDR2: ENHRY and SYGVKD. The CDR3 is 14 residues long. This CDR3 reads CATSESASDETQYF. In nucleotides, the CDR3 is TGTGCCACCAGTGAGTCGGCGAGTGACGAGACCCAGTACTTC.

The table lists this clonotype with a few counts. The CDR3 sequence is CASSPNRDTAQPQHF. In DNA, the CDR3 is TGTGCCAGCAGCCCGAACCGGGACACGGCACAGCCCCAGCATTTT. This chain uses TRBV24-1 with TRBJ1-5; a possible D gene is TRBD1 (6 bases). Looked up from germline, CDR1 is KGHDR and CDR2 is SFDVKD. Between the trimmed V and J ends, which lost 11 bases and 7 bases, there was a span of 23 bases. The CDR3 totals 15 residues.

With regard to this clonotype: A read error is possible here, since a much larger clone lies one base away. CDR3 sequence: CSMDVLTGGREKLFF. CDR3 in DNA: TGCAGCATGGACGTCCTCACAGGGGGCAGGGAAAAACTGTTTTTT. V is TRBV29-1 and J is TRBJ1-4, with 9 bases matching TRBD1. Germline V CDR1 and CDR2: SQVTM, ANQGSEA. The V and J ends lost 8 bases and 8 bases, in that order; junction bases with no gene match: 15. The CDR3 is made up of 15 amino acids. Variable domain in full (rest from reference TRBV29-1 and TRBJ1-4): SAVISQKPSRDICQRGTSLTIQCQVDSQVTMMFWYRQQPGQSLTLIATANQGSEATYESGFVIDKFPISRPNLTFSTLTVSNMSPEDSSIYLCSMDVLTGGREKLFFGSGTQLSVL.

The chain recombines TRBV12-3 or TRBV12-4 with TRBJ1-2; D is unresolved. This CDR3 contains 13 residues. The V gene lost 6 bases and the J gene lost 4 bases, with 12 bases spanning the gap. CDR3 region: CASSPEVLYGYTF. In DNA, the CDR3 is TGTGCCAGCAGCCCAGAGGTCCTCTATGGCTACACCTTC.

V usage is TRBV6-5 and J usage is TRBJ2-7; D call uncertain. Germline CDR1 MNHEY, CDR2 SVGAGI. The CDR3 extends over 18 amino acids. Trimming pared 5 bases from V and 3 bases from J, leaving 26 bases between. CDR3 in amino acids: CASSARKSIEAVGYEQYF. Written as DNA, the CDR3 is TGTGCCAGCAGTGCACGGAAGTCCATAGAGGCCGTTGGCTACGAGCAGTACTTC.

This clonotype was observed a few times. The gene calls are TRBV25-1 and TRBJ1-4; the D gene is possibly TRBD1 (5 bases). This CDR3 has 13 residues. Germline CDR1 reads MGHDK; CDR2 reads SYGVNS. The CDR3 DNA reads as TGTGCTAGAGATGCGGGGGGAGATGAAAAACTGTTTTTT. This translates into CARDAGGDEKLFF. Looking up the rest from reference TRBV25-1 and TRBJ1-4 gives the full variable domain: EADIYQTPRYLVIGTGKKITLECSQTMGHDKMYWYQQDPGMELHLIHYSYGVNSTEKGDLSSESTVSRIRTEHFPLTLESARPSHTSQYLCARDAGGDEKLFFGSGTQLSVL.

The chain links TRBV12-3 or TRBV12-4 to TRBJ2-7; no definite D call. V lost 5 bases and J 5 bases, leaving 19 bases between the germline ends. There are 15 residues in the CDR3. CDR3 protein: CASSPTRGIVDEQYF. CDR3 in DNA: TGTGCCAGCAGTCCCACCCGTGGGATTGTGGACGAGCAGTACTTC.

Regarding this clonotype: The junction departs from germline at one end; a sequencing error may be responsible. The rearrangement joins TRBV10-1 to TRBJ1-4, with TRBD1 identical over 9 bases. Germline V gene data show CDR1 as WNHNN and CDR2 as SYGVQD (reference sequence). The CDR3 extends over 15 amino acids. CDR3 DNA sequence: TGTGCCAGCAGTTACCCGACAGGGGGTAATGAAAAACTGTTTTTT. Protein product: CASSYPTGGNEKLFF.

The V call is TRBV6-5, the J call TRBJ2-7; D is perhaps TRBD2 (7 bases). Germline V gene data show CDR1 as MNHEY and CDR2 as SVGAGI. The germline V and J ends were trimmed by 2 bases and 2 bases, with 13 bases remaining between them. The CDR3 covers 15 residues. The CDR3 DNA reads as TGTGCCAGCAGTTACGGGGGGGCCGGGACCTACGAGCAGTACTTC. Translated, it gives CASSYGGAGTYEQYF.

On this clonotype: The junction departs from germline at one end; a sequencing error may be responsible. This rearrangement joins TRBV10-3 to TRBJ1-2; tentatively, D is TRBD1 (5 bases). The CDR3 has 13 residues. Germline V gene lookup returns CDR1 ENHRY and CDR2 SYGVKD. CDR3 DNA: TGTGCCAGCAGTTTGAGAGGGGAGGAAGGCTACACCTTC. This translates into CASSLRGEEGYTF.

This chain uses TRBV19 with TRBJ1-5, with 11 bases that match TRBD1. CDR1 and CDR2 (germline): LNHDA, SQIVND (reference sequence). The V and J ends lost 2 bases and 6 bases, in that order; junction bases with no gene match: 6. The CDR3 is 16 residues long. CDR3 DNA: TGTGCCAGTAGTATAATCGGGACAGGGGGTATTCAGCCCCAGCATTTT. This codes for CASSIIGTGGIQPQHF.

This clonotype was seen only a few times. The chain links TRBV7-2 to TRBJ1-1; 8 positions agree with TRBD1. There are 13 residues in the CDR3. With V trimmed by 5 bases and J by 5 bases, 4 bases remained unmatched. CDR1 and CDR2 from the germline V gene are SGHTA and FQGNSA. CDR3 region: CASSRNRGTEAFF. The CDR3 DNA reads TGTGCCAGCAGCCGTAACAGGGGGACTGAAGCTTTCTTT.

V is TRBV29-1 and J is TRBJ1-2, with D possibly matching TRBD1 (5 bases). The CDR3 covers 14 residues. Germline V gene sequence: CDR1 SQVTM, CDR2 ANQGSEA. V was shortened by 0 bases and J by 4 bases, with 12 bases between the two germline ends. CDR3 nucleotides: TGCAGCGTTGAAGAATTCCGGGGGACCTATGGCTACACCTTC. Residues: CSVEEFRGTYGYTF.

At least ten counts were recorded for this clonotype. V is TRBV9 and J is TRBJ1-1; D is undetermined. In germline, CDR1 is SGDLS, CDR2 YYNGEE. The ends were cut back, 4 bases at V and 5 bases at J, with 21 bases in the middle. The CDR3 is 16 amino acids. The CDR3 loop is CASSPSSSSGWTEAFF. CDR3 in DNA: TGTGCCAGCAGCCCGTCATCGTCCTCCGGATGGACTGAAGCTTTCTTT. Full variable domain (remainder filled in from reference TRBV9 and TRBJ1-1): DSGVTQTPKHLITATGQRVTLRCSPRSGDLSVYWYQQSLDQGLQFLIQYYNGEERAKGNILERFSAQQFPDLHSELNLSSLELGDSALYFCASSPSSSSGWTEAFFGQGTRLTVV.

The sample holds many counts of this clonotype. The chain links TRBV10-2 to TRBJ1-2; 8 nucleotides align to TRBD1. CDR1 is WSHSY and CDR2 is SAAADI in the germline V gene. This CDR3 has 15 amino acids. V was clipped by 3 bases and J by 2 bases; unmatched bases: 5. The CDR3 is CASSDRGQVNYGYTF. CDR3 nucleotide sequence: TGCGCCAGCAGTGACCGGGGACAGGTCAACTATGGCTACACCTTC.

This clonotype was recorded at least ten times. V gene TRBV9 combines with J gene TRBJ1-6; D possibly corresponds to TRBD1 (6 bases). V dropped 3 bases and J dropped 10 bases, with 17 bases sitting between them. The CDR3 contains 15 residues. CDR1 is SGDLS, CDR2 YYNGEE, per germline. The CDR3 bases are TGTGCCAGCAGCGGCTCGGACAGCCGTGTCTCACCCCTCCACTTT. Translated, it gives CASSGSDSRVSPLHF.

Ten or more counts support this clonotype. The rearrangement joins TRBV15 to TRBJ1-4; D possibly corresponds to TRBD1 (5 bases). Per the germline V gene, CDR1 is LNHNV and CDR2 is YYDKDF (reference sequence). The CDR3 has 15 amino acids. V shed 1 base and J shed 7 bases, with 13 bases lying between them. The DNA of the CDR3 is TGTGCCACCAGCAGAGTCGGGGCAGAAGCTGAAAAACTGTTTTTT. This encodes CATSRVGAEAEKLFF.

This clonotype was counted a few times. The genes are TRBV15 and TRBJ1-2; no definite D call. The V end was cut by 10 bases, the J end by 8 bases, with 23 bases between. This CDR3 region has 14 residues. Germline CDR1 is LNHNV and CDR2 is YYDKDF (reference sequence). CDR3 sequence reads: CASSLQALRLGYTF. CDR3 nucleotide sequence: TGTGCCAGCAGTTTGCAGGCGCTGCGACTCGGCTACACCTTC. Together with reference TRBV15 and TRBJ1-2, the CDR3 gives the full variable domain: DAMVIQNPRYQVTQFGKPVTLSCSQTLNHNVMYWYQQKSSQAPKLLFHYYDKDFNNEADTPDNFQSRRPNTSFCFLDIRSPGLGDTAMYLCASSLQALRLGYTFGSGTRLTVV.

This clonotype was observed a handful of times. The chain carries TRBV4-3 and TRBJ2-6; D gene uncertain. The germline V and J ends were trimmed by 2 bases and 1 base, with 9 bases remaining between them. Germline CDR1 is LGHNA and CDR2 is YSLEER. This CDR3 is 16 amino acids long. CDR3 region: CASSQLRPSGANVLTF. Here the CDR3 DNA reads TGCGCCAGCAGCCAACTTAGACCGTCTGGGGCCAACGTCCTGACTTTC.

This clonotype has at least ten counts. The chain couples TRBV6-1 to TRBJ2-5; 9 nucleotides line up with TRBD1. The CDR3 is made up of 15 amino acids. Trimming took 5 bases from V and 5 from J; bases not matched to a gene: 9. Germline CDR1 reads MNHNS; CDR2 reads SASEGT. CDR3 in DNA: TGTGCCAGCAGTTACACGACAGGGGGAGGGGAGACCCAGTACTTC. Amino acid sequence: CASSYTTGGGETQYF.

For this clonotype: A single base separates this from a much larger clone, so it may be a read error. This chain links TRBV10-2 with TRBJ1-1, with no clear D. The germline V and J ends were trimmed by 2 bases and 14 bases, with 6 bases remaining between them. CDR3 length: 9 residues. Germline values: CDR1 WSHSY, CDR2 SAAADI. The CDR3 DNA reads TGCGCCAGCAGTGAGACAACGTTCTTT. Translating it yields CASSETTFF.

This clonotype was seen repeatedly, ten times or more. This rearrangement joins TRBV15 to TRBJ1-4, with D possibly being TRBD1 (5 bases). The V end was cut by 3 bases, the J end by 5 bases, with 10 bases between. Germline V CDR1 and CDR2: LNHNV, YYDKDF (reference sequence). There are 14 residues in the CDR3. The CDR3 region is CATSRGPENEKLFF. Written as DNA, the CDR3 is TGTGCCACCAGCAGGGGACCGGAAAATGAAAAACTGTTTTTT.

This clonotype was detected many times. The V gene is TRBV7-3, the J gene TRBJ1-1, with D possibly TRBD1 on 6 matching bases. The length of the CDR3 is 14 residues. From germline, CDR1 is SGHTA and CDR2 FQGTGA. Trimming left V 5 bases short and J 4 bases short, with 14 bases between. The CDR3 is CASSAGGLGTEAFF. In DNA form, the CDR3 reads TGTGCCAGCAGCGCCGGGGGGCTCGGCACTGAAGCTTTCTTT.

V and J are TRBV20-1 and TRBJ1-1; 9 bases align to TRBD1. The germline CDR1 and CDR2 sequences are DFQATT and SNEGSKA (reference sequence). The CDR3 has 14 residues. Losses at the gene ends were 2 bases for V and 7 bases for J; bases not matched to a gene: 8. As DNA, the CDR3 is TGCAGTGCTAGAAAGGACAGGGGCTCCTTTGAAGCTTTCTTT. It translates to CSARKDRGSFEAFF.

This clonotype has ten or more counts. V and J are TRBV7-2 and TRBJ1-1; D is ambiguous. Germline CDR1 reads SGHTA; CDR2 reads FQGNSA. The CDR3 contains 14 residues. With 1 base removed from V and 1 base from J, the gap between germline ends came to 7 bases. The CDR3 protein is CASSLGQQNTEAFF. CDR3 nucleotide sequence: TGTGCCAGCAGCTTAGGGCAACAGAACACTGAAGCTTTCTTT. The variable domain in full, with the rest retrieved from reference TRBV7-2 and TRBJ1-1, is GAGVSQSPSNKVTEKGKDVELRCDPISGHTALYWYRQSLGQGLEFLIYFQGNSAPDKSGLPSDRFSAERTGGSVSTLTIQRTQQEDSAVYLCASSLGQQNTEAFFGQGTRLTVV.

The chain is built from TRBV12-3 or TRBV12-4 and TRBJ2-7, with D unclear. The CDR3 is 13 amino acids. V was shortened by 2 bases and J by 3 bases, with 8 bases between the two germline ends. The DNA for the CDR3 is TGTGCCAGCAGTTTACAGGCGGTCTACGAGCAGTACTTC. This encodes CASSLQAVYEQYF.